This entry describes one T cell receptor beta chain. Its antigen is as yet unknown. The CDR3 spans 14 residues. The germline CDR1 and CDR2 sequences are SGHTA and FQGNSA. V lost 2 bases and J lost 4, with 9 bases in between. Assay: immunoSEQ multiplex PCR; the TCRdb copy retains only in-frame clones and omits some. The sample holds under 1,100,000 clones, about 80% seen once. The data derive from a study of shared clonotypes between healthy human individuals. The study, taken as a whole, reports: Estimated richness was generally greater in naive than memory subsets.

The chain uses TRBV7-2 and TRBJ2-1; possibly TRBD2 for D (5 bases). Sequencing used memory CD4+ T cells sorted from blood. Subset given: CD45RA-negative fraction. The origin of this receptor is a man in his late teens or twenties in good health. The CDR3, as DNA: TGTGCCAGCAGCTTACTTCCGGGATACAATGAGCAGTTCTTC. It translates to CASSLLPGYNEQFF.